This T cell receptor beta chain derives from a study of T cell changes during pregnancy in multiple sclerosis. The length of the CDR3 is 15 residues. Germline CDR1 MDHEN, CDR2 SYDVKM. The trim removed 7 bases at V and 2 bases at J, leaving 11 bases unmatched. Libraries were prepared by immunoSEQ multiplex PCR; TCRdb keeps only in-frame clonotypes and omits some of them. The data show 50,000 to 80,000 clones, roughly 92% seen once. This receptor was taken from a female donor with multiple sclerosis, enrolled in a pregnancy study. The sequencing used peripheral blood, collected in the second trimester of pregnancy. The rearrangement joins TRBV28 to TRBJ2-7; 7 positions agree with TRBD1. The CDR3 bases are TGTGCCAGCACCACTAAGGGGGCTGGAACCTACGAGCAGTACTTC. It codes for CASTTKGAGTYEQYF.